These 5 T cell receptor beta chains were sequenced from one sample in a study of CD8 T cells in ankylosing spondylitis. General study results and limits: A TCR beta motif of eight or nine highly homologous variants seemed to mark ankylosing spondylitis blood.

Their specific antigens are unknown. TCRdb passed the 5' RACE reads through MiXCR, listing each CDR3 protein once. The sample has 200,000 to 250,000 distinct CDR3 sequences; approximately 20% are singletons. The sequencing input was blood, either unsorted or a sorted T cell fraction (not recorded which). These TCRs come from a male donor with ankylosing spondylitis.

This chain links TRBV7-9 with TRBJ2-1; weak D call: TRBD1 (5 bases). V lost 0 bases, J lost 10 bases, and 10 bases lay in between. This CDR3 has 13 residues. Per the germline V gene, CDR1 is SEHNR and CDR2 is FQNEAQ (reference sequence). The CDR3 coding sequence is TGTGCCAGCAGCTTAGCGTGGTCAGGGGAGCAGTTCTTC. Protein product: CASSLAWSGEQFF.

This chain uses TRBV11-2 with TRBJ2-1; TRBD1 might be the D (6 bases). Trimming pared 5 bases from V and 3 bases from J, leaving 23 bases between. This CDR3 has 18 residues. Germline V lookup: CDR1 SGHAT, CDR2 FQNNGV. The CDR3 bases are TGTGCCAGCAGCCCCCGGTTGGGGGCGCGTCAATTCTACAATGAGCAGTTCTTC. This translates into CASSPRLGARQFYNEQFF.

This clonotype appeared a single time. The chain links TRBV18 to TRBJ1-2; D is unclear. The CDR3 totals 14 residues. Germline assignment: CDR1 KGHSH and CDR2 LQKENI. Trimming shortened V by 3 bases and J by 4 bases, and 12 bases separated the two germline ends. This CDR3 reads CASSPPGSGYGYTF. The CDR3 DNA sequence: TGTGCCAGCTCACCTCCGGGCTCGGGCTATGGCTACACCTTC.

This clonotype was recorded a few times. The V gene is TRBV5-1, the J gene TRBJ2-1; TRBD2 aligns across 11 bases. The CDR3 sequence is 15 residues long. CDR1 SGHRS and CDR2 YFSETQ come from the germline V gene. The J segment lost 8 bases and the V segment lost 2 bases, leaving 6 bases of the junction unmatched. CDR3 protein: CASSLIAGGMDEQFF. CDR3 coding DNA: TGCGCCAGCAGCTTAATAGCGGGGGGGATGGATGAGCAGTTCTTC.

This clonotype was observed a few times. The rearrangement links TRBV30 to TRBJ2-5, with 9 bases aligning to TRBD2. The CDR3 covers 17 residues. V dropped 3 bases and J dropped 0; count of bases not matched to a gene: 11. The germline V gene has CDR1 GTSNPN and CDR2 SVGIG (reference sequence). The CDR3 coding sequence is TGTGCCTGGAGCCGGGACTTAGCGGGGGCGTACCAAGAGACCCAGTACTTC. It encodes CAWSRDLAGAYQETQYF.